The 11 T cell receptor beta chains below all came from one sample that was sequenced in a study of T cells in Graves' hyperthyroidism and ophthalmopathy. Amplified regions were TCR beta CDR3 sequences from RNA transcripts. Initially, a first-round RT-PCR of the TCR CDR3 employed the HTBI primer set. TCRdb reprocessed the multiplex PCR reads via MiXCR and lists one record per CDR3 protein. The sample holds around 580,000 distinct CDR3 sequences, under 60% seen once. Sample: peripheral blood or thyroid tissue (not recorded which). The receptor set was obtained from a woman between 18 and 29 years old with Graves' hyperthyroidism.

To note about this clonotype: A much larger clone lies a single base off, so this may be a read error. This chain joins TRBV29-1 and TRBJ2-3; 7 positions match TRBD2. V lost 4 bases to trimming and J lost 4 bases; unmatched junction nucleotides: 11. This CDR3 contains 15 residues. Germline loops: CDR1 SQVTM, CDR2 ANQGSEA. The CDR3 DNA sequence: TGCAGCGTTGTCCCACGACTAGCAGGCGCAGATACGCAGTATTTT. It yields the protein CSVVPRLAGADTQYF.

This clonotype was counted between two and nine times. The rearrangement joins TRBV10-3 to TRBJ2-3; 14 positions match TRBD2. This CDR3 region has 15 residues. The germline CDR1 and CDR2 sequences are ENHRY and SYGVKD. With V trimmed by 7 bases and J by 4 bases, 4 bases remained unmatched. The DNA of the CDR3 is TGTGCCATCAAGGGACTAGCGGGAGAATCAGATACGCAGTATTTT. Encoded protein: CAIKGLAGESDTQYF.

Ten or more counts support this clonotype. CDR3 region: CASSQQGGSETQYF. CDR3 DNA sequence: TGTGCCAGCAGCCAGCAAGGGGGGTCGGAGACCCAGTACTTC. This chain links TRBV12-3 or TRBV12-4 with TRBJ2-5; either TRBD1 or TRBD2 may supply D (6 bases each). The CDR3 length is 14 residues. V was trimmed by 6 bases and J by 5 bases, leaving 16 bases between them.

The chain recombines TRBV24-1 with TRBJ2-7; TRBD2 agrees at 7 bases. Germline CDR1 and CDR2: KGHDR and SFDVKD. V trimming: 4 bases; J trimming: 3 bases; junction bases outside the gene matches: 5. The CDR3 contains 14 residues. CDR3 DNA: TGTGCCACCAGTGACGAGGGGAGGGACTACGAGCAGTACTTC. Translating gives CATSDEGRDYEQYF.

The CDR3: CARRDRDYGNEQYF. The DNA of the CDR3 is TGTGCCAGACGGGACAGAGACTATGGCAACGAGCAGTACTTC. V usage is TRBV6-1 and J usage is TRBJ2-7, with 7 bases aligning to TRBD1. V trimming: 9 bases; J trimming: 5 bases; junction bases outside the gene matches: 13. Per germline, CDR1 MNHNS and CDR2 SASEGT. The CDR3 loop spans 14 amino acids.

The V gene is TRBV25-1, the J gene TRBJ2-7; a weak D match, TRBD1 (6 bases). Per germline, CDR1 MGHDK and CDR2 SYGVNS. This CDR3 is built from 15 residues. V was clipped by 8 bases and J by 2 bases, with 19 bases between them. CDR3 loop: CASLGRDNLPYEQYF. The CDR3 bases are TGTGCCAGCTTAGGCCGGGACAACCTCCCCTACGAGCAGTACTTC.

The chain uses TRBV10-3 and TRBJ1-2, with TRBD1 identical over 8 bases. CDR3 length: 16 amino acids. The V and J ends lost 0 bases and 0 bases, in that order; junction bases with no gene match: 3. From germline, CDR1 is ENHRY and CDR2 SYGVKD. The CDR3 region has the DNA TGTGCCATCAGTGAGTCTACAGGGGGGGCTAACTATGGCTACACCTTC. As protein: CAISESTGGANYGYTF.

The CDR3 sequence is CASSLGGRWYEQYF. The CDR3 DNA reads TGTGCCAGCAGCTTAGGGGGGCGTTGGTACGAGCAGTACTTC. This chain uses TRBV11-2 with TRBJ2-7, with TRBD1 as a possible D gene (6 bases). This CDR3 spans 14 amino acids. In germline, CDR1 is SGHAT, CDR2 FQNNGV. V was cut by 1 base and J by 4 bases, with 11 bases left in between.

In its sample, this clonotype was seen many times. The V and J genes are TRBV7-9 and TRBJ2-5; D assignment may be TRBD1 or TRBD2 (5 bases each). CDR1 and CDR2 from the germline V gene are SEHNR and FQNEAQ (reference sequence). Trimming took off 5 bases at V and 5 bases at J, with 15 bases between the two ends. This CDR3 spans 14 amino acids. CDR3 protein: CASSGTEVRETQYF. The CDR3 DNA is TGTGCCAGCAGCGGGACGGAGGTCAGGGAGACCCAGTACTTC.

On this clonotype itself: This likely comes from a read error, as the CDR3 has no conserved phenylalanine or tryptophan at its end. The V call is TRBV24-1, the J call TRBJ1-2, with D unclear. CDR3 size: 13 residues. V gave up 11 bases and J gave up 0 bases, with 12 bases separating them. CDR1 KGHDR and CDR2 SFDVKD come from the germline V gene. The CDR3 coding sequence is TGTGCCAGCTCACCATCGGCTAACTATGGCTACACCCTC. Amino acid sequence: CASSPSANYGYTL.

V is TRBV4-2 and J is TRBJ2-7, with TRBD2 matching 8 bases. With V trimmed by 7 bases and J by 4 bases, 9 bases remained unmatched. The CDR3 has 14 amino acids. Germline assignment: CDR1 LGHNA and CDR2 YNFKEQ. CDR3 coding DNA: TGTGCCAGCACCCCGGGGGCGGGGGGATACGAGCAGTACTTC. It encodes CASTPGAGGYEQYF.